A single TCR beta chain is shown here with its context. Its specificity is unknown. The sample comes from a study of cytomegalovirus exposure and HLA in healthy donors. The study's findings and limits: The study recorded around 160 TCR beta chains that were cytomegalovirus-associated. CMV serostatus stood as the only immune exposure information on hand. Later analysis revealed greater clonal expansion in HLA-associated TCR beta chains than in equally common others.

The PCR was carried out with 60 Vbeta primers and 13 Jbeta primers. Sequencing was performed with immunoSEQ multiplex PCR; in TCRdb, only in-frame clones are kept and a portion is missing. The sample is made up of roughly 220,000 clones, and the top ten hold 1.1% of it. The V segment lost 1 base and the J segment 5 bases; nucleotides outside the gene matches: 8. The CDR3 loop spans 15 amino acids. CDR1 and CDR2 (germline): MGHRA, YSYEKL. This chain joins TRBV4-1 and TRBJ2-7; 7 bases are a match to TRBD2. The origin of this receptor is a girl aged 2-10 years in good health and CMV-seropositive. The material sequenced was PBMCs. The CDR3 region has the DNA TGCGCCAGCAGCCAAGTGGGCGGGAGAGGTCACGAGCAGTACTTC. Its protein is CASSQVGGRGHEQYF.